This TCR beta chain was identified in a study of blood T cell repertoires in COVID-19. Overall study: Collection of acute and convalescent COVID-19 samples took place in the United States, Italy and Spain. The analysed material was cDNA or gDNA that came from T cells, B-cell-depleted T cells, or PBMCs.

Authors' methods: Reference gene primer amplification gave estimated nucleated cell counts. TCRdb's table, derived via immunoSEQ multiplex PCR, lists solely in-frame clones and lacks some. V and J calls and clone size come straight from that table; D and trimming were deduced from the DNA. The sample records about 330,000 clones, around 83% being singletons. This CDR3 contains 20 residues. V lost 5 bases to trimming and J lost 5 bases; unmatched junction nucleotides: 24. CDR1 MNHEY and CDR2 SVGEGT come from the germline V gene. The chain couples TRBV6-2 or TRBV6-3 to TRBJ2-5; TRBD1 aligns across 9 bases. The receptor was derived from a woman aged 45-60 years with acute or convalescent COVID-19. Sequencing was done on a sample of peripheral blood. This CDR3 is CASSPTFGTGSHRHRETQYF. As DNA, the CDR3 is TGTGCCAGCAGTCCCACCTTTGGGACAGGGTCCCATCGGCATCGGGAGACCCAGTACTTC.